The subject of this entry is one T cell receptor beta chain. Germline V CDR1 and CDR2: SNHLY, FYNNEI. The CDR3 totals 14 residues. V lost 8 bases and J 0 bases, leaving 13 bases between the germline ends. This entry is derived from a study of T cell clones after liver transplantation. Study details: Without induction therapy, subjects received standard immunosuppression until 12-24 months post-transplant.

Profiled with immunoSEQ multiplex PCR; TCRdb holds only in-frame clones, not every one. The sample carries under 150,000 clones, over 75% recorded once. The sample in question was CD4+ T cells from blood, obtained 12 months after liver transplant. The receptor comes from a human patient who received a liver transplant. Some T cells may be transferred from the graft donor. This chain connects TRBV2 to TRBJ2-5, with D maybe TRBD2 (5 bases). The CDR3 DNA follows: TGTGCCAGCCTACCCGGGGAGTACCAAGAGACCCAGTACTTC. Its translation: CASLPGEYQETQYF.